This is a list of T cell receptor beta chains from one sample in a study of sequential checkpoint blockade in melanoma. Generated by immunoSEQ multiplex PCR, the TCRdb table keeps only in-frame clones and is missing some. There are approximately 40,000 clones in the sample; about nine tenths occur only once, and approximately 12% lies in the top ten. The starting material was CD8+ T cells sorted from blood (inferred from file names), obtained from a patient given nivolumab and ipilimumab in sequence. The source of these receptors is a human donor with melanoma. Each CDR3 is given with its conserved first and last residue. D genes are given only for firm matches. Clone size, where shown, is once, few, many, or a class for clones that have expanded.

d_gene,j_gene,abundance,v_gene,CDR3nt,CDR3aa
-,TRBJ2-2,-,TRBV5-8,TGTGCCAGCAGTCCCTTCGAGCTCACCGGGGAGCTGTTTTTT,CASSPFELTGELFF
TRBD1,TRBJ1-1,-,TRBV19,TGTGCCAGTAGTATCGGGGACAGTGAATGGAACACTGAAGCTTTCTTT,CASSIGDSEWNTEAFF
-,TRBJ2-7,-,TRBV12-2,TGTGCAAGTCGAGACATATCCTACGAGCAGTACTTC,CASRDISYEQYF
-,TRBJ1-1,-,TRBV14,TGTGCCAGCAGCCAAGATCTAGGCAGGGGCTTGATTGTTGAAGCTTTCTTT,CASSQDLGRGLIVEAFF
-,TRBJ2-1,-,TRBV11-1,TGTGCCAGCAGCTTATGGGAGTACCATGAGCAGTTCTTC,CASSLWEYHEQFF
-,TRBJ2-3,-,TRBV4-2,TGTGCCAGCAGCCAAGAGAGCACTAGCACAGATACGCAGTATTTT,CASSQESTSTDTQYF
TRBD2,TRBJ2-3,-,TRBV11-2,TGTGCCAGCAGCTTAAGTCTAGCGGGAGGTCTTAACACAGATACGCAGTATTTT,CASSLSLAGGLNTDTQYF
-,TRBJ2-1,-,TRBV6-5,TGTGCCAGCAGTTACGTCCAGGGCAATGAGCAGTTCTTC,CASSYVQGNEQFF
-,TRBJ2-5,-,TRBV5-1,TGCGCCAGCAGCTTGGTTCCAGCGAGGGGGGAGACCCAGTACTTC,CASSLVPARGETQYF
-,TRBJ2-2,-,TRBV4-3,TGCGCCAGCAGCCACCTAGGTGGGACCGGGGAGCTGTTTTTT,CASSHLGGTGELFF
-,TRBJ2-1,-,TRBV6-6,TGTGCCAGCACCCACCGAGATCGGTACGGTGCGGAGCAGTTCTTC,CASTHRDRYGAEQFF
TRBD1,TRBJ1-5,-,TRBV27,TGTGCCAGCAGTCGCTATGACAGGGATTCTCGTCAGCCCCAGCATTTT,CASSRYDRDSRQPQHF
-,TRBJ2-7,once,TRBV4-1,TGCGCCAGCAGCCAATTATACGGACAGAAATACTACGAGCAGTACTTC,CASSQLYGQKYYEQYF
TRBD2,TRBJ2-4,-,TRBV11-2,TGTGCCAGCAGCCCCACTAAACGGGGGGGCATTCAGTACTTC,CASSPTKRGGIQYF
-,TRBJ2-1,-,TRBV4-1,TGCGCCAGCAGCCTCTCGCGGGGTATTTACAATGAGCAGTTCTTC,CASSLSRGIYNEQFF
-,TRBJ1-1,-,TRBV6-5,TGTGCCAGCAGCGTACAGGGAGTCACTGAAGCTTTCTTT,CASSVQGVTEAFF
-,TRBJ1-3,few,TRBV9,TGTGCCAGCAGCGTAGGCGGGGGGGCCTCTGGAAACACCATATATTTT,CASSVGGGASGNTIYF
TRBD2,TRBJ2-1,-,TRBV27,TGTGCCAGCAGTTTATACCCTAGCGGGAGTGGAAATGAGCAGTTCTTC,CASSLYPSGSGNEQFF
-,TRBJ1-2,-,TRBV5-1,TGCGCCAGCAGCGGGCGAGCATCACAGGGTCCCTATGGCTACACCTTC,CASSGRASQGPYGYTF
TRBD1,TRBJ2-7,-,TRBV29-1,TGCAGCGTCGAAGCCGGGACAGGGCCTTACGAGCAGTACTTC,CSVEAGTGPYEQYF
-,TRBJ2-3,-,TRBV10-1,TGCGCCAGCAGTGTAGTGCGCCCCACAGATACGCAGTATTTT,CASSVVRPTDTQYF
TRBD1,TRBJ1-1,-,TRBV7-9,TGTGCCAGCAGCACACAGGGGGCAGGGATGAACACTGAAGCTTTCTTT,CASSTQGAGMNTEAFF
TRBD2,TRBJ2-1,-,TRBV5-4,TGTGCCAGCAGCTTTGGGGGGCTAGCGGGAGGGGGTGAGCAGTTCTTC,CASSFGGLAGGGEQFF
TRBD1,TRBJ2-7,once,TRBV27,TGTGCCAGCAGTCTACGCGGACAGGGCTACGAGCAGTACTTC,CASSLRGQGYEQYF
TRBD1,TRBJ2-1,-,TRBV2,TGTGCCAGCAGGGGACAGGATGTAAACAATGAGCAGTTCTTC,CASRGQDVNNEQFF
TRBD1,TRBJ2-1,-,TRBV6-5,TGTGCCAGCAACGAAGCAGGGGGCTCCTACAATGAGCAGTTCTTC,CASNEAGGSYNEQFF
TRBD2,TRBJ2-1,-,TRBV5-1,TGCGCCAGCAGCATAACTAGCGTTGAGCAGTTCTTC,CASSITSVEQFF
-,TRBJ2-5,-,TRBV7-3,TGTGCCAGCAGCCCAGGGGTAGGAGAGACCCAGTACTTC,CASSPGVGETQYF
-,TRBJ2-2,-,TRBV20-1,TGCAGTGCTCTCCTTGCCGGGGAGCTGTTTTTT,CSALLAGELFF